This TCR beta chain was captured by sequencing in a study of blood T cell repertoires in COVID-19. In the study overall: COVID-19 samples collected from the United States, Italy and Spain covered acute and convalescent phases. The analysed material was cDNA or gDNA that came from T cells, B-cell-depleted T cells, or PBMCs.

Trimming stripped 1 base from V and 12 bases from J, with 9 bases between. CDR1 is SGHNT, CDR2 YENEEA, per germline. The CDR3 loop spans 11 amino acids. Produced via immunoSEQ multiplex PCR; TCRdb's table is partial and in-frame only. The sample has about 140,000 clones, nearly 85% seen once. The sequence came from a human donor in a cohort sampled during active COVID-19. This chain uses TRBV11-3 with TRBJ1-2; D call uncertain. The specimen sequenced was peripheral blood. CDR3 bases: TGTGCCAGCAGCTTAGGGAGGTCACACACCTTC. This translates into CASSLGRSHTF.